This TCR beta chain was found in a study of technical replicates of blood from a handful of donors. CDR1 is GTSNPN and CDR2 is SVGIG in the germline V gene (reference sequence). With V trimmed by 3 bases and J by 4 bases, 9 bases remained unmatched. The CDR3 totals 14 residues. TCRdb's copy holds only in-frame clones and misses some; the assay was immunoSEQ multiplex PCR. Of 50,000 to 65,000 clones detected, over 90% appear once; the ten largest clones hold 4.3%. The rearrangement joins TRBV30 to TRBJ2-7; 7 positions agree with TRBD1. Specimen: PBMCs. The TCR was taken from a human donor in good health. Some clones in this sample may be carry-over from other donors' samples. Here the CDR3 DNA reads TGTGCCTGGAGGAAACCCGGGACAGCATACGAGCAGTACTTC. This translates into CAWRKPGTAYEQYF.